This TCR beta chain appears in the sequencing data of a study of blood T cell repertoires in COVID-19. The table came from immunoSEQ multiplex PCR; TCRdb's copy has only in-frame clones and leaves some out. The data contain approximately 200,000 clones, around 90% of them singletons. CDR1 is KGHSH and CDR2 is LQKENI in the germline V gene. Trimming took off 6 bases at V and 3 bases at J, with 11 bases between the two ends. The CDR3 is 13 amino acids. Turning to this clone: Distinct nucleotide sequences in the sample also encode this CDR3.

Recruitment covered about two dozen US areas and drew participants whose ages spanned roughly 18 to 89 years. The chain combines TRBV18 with TRBJ1-1; D not certain. This TCR was recovered from a woman in her twenties or thirties who had been exposed to COVID-19. The sample was PBMCs or T cells enriched from blood (not recorded which). CDR3 region: CASSPRRDTEAFF. CDR3 DNA: TGTGCCAGCTCCCCGAGGAGGGACACTGAAGCTTTCTTT.